This entry lists 27 T cell receptor beta chains sequenced from one sample in a study of Ad26.COV2.S vaccination and SARS-CoV-2 variants. Treatment indicated: 15 to 20 received Ad26.COV2.S at low or high dose, single or two shots; several received placebo; per-sample allocation not given. Vaccine and placebo recipients were sampled on day 63 after the first injection. The assay was immunoSEQ multiplex PCR, and TCRdb's table has in-frame clones only and misses some. The repertoire consists of some 340,000 clones, with more than 70% occurring once and the leading ten covering more than 1.5%. Sequences were derived from peripheral blood, sampled in a trial of Ad26.COV2.S vaccine versus placebo. Receptors were obtained from a person between 18 and 59 years old who received the Ad26.COV2.S COVID-19 vaccine or a placebo.

The chain links TRBV10-3 to TRBJ1-2; D is possibly TRBD1 (5 bases). V was shortened by 6 bases and J by 2 bases, with 7 bases between the two germline ends. Germline-derived CDR1 and CDR2 are ENHRY and SYGVKD. The CDR3 runs to 12 residues. In DNA, the CDR3 is TGTGCCATCAGCGGGACGAACTATGGCTACACCTTC. This encodes CAISGTNYGYTF.

This CDR3 is CASSQRTPSNTGELFF. The CDR3 DNA reads as TGTGCCAGCAGCCAGAGGACACCTTCGAACACCGGGGAGCTGTTTTTT. This chain uses TRBV3-1 (or the pseudogene TRBV3-2) with TRBJ2-2; D perhaps matches TRBD1 (5 bases). This CDR3 has 16 amino acids. V was clipped by 3 bases and J by 0 bases, with 11 bases between them. Germline V gene sequence: CDR1 LGHDT, CDR2 YNNKEL (reference sequence).

This clone has only a few counts. The genes are TRBV10-3 and TRBJ1-6; a weak D match, TRBD1 (5 bases). The V and J ends lost 3 bases and 7 bases respectively, with 10 bases between them. Germline values: CDR1 ENHRY, CDR2 SYGVKD. The CDR3 sequence is 14 residues long. The CDR3 spells CAISDWEGNSPLHF. The CDR3 DNA follows: TGTGCCATCAGTGACTGGGAGGGGAATTCACCCCTCCACTTT.

This chain uses TRBV3-1 (or the pseudogene TRBV3-2) with TRBJ1-2; 9 nucleotides line up with TRBD1. Germline CDR1 is LGHDT and CDR2 is YNNKEL (reference sequence). The trim removed 6 bases at V and 6 bases at J, leaving 17 bases unmatched. This CDR3 contains 17 residues. This CDR3 is CASSIPGQGNGRHGYTF. For the CDR3, the DNA is TGTGCCAGCAGTATCCCGGGACAGGGAAATGGAAGGCATGGCTACACCTTC.

This chain joins TRBV15 and TRBJ1-2; D uncertain. The CDR3 runs 12 residues. Germline CDR1 and CDR2: LNHNV and YYDKDF (reference sequence). V gave up 0 bases and J gave up 10 bases, with 9 bases separating them. CDR3 in DNA: TGTGCCACCAGCAGAGACAGGATCGACTACACCTTC. Residues: CATSRDRIDYTF.

This rearrangement joins TRBV7-2 to TRBJ1-1, with TRBD1 matching 8 bases. CDR3 length: 17 amino acids. From germline, CDR1 is SGHTA and CDR2 FQGNSA. V gave up 2 bases and J gave up 3 bases; unmatched junction bases: 11. CDR3 nucleotide sequence: TGTGCCAGCAGCTTAAGGCCAGGGGGCGCGGTAGACACTGAAGCTTTCTTT. It specifies CASSLRPGGAVDTEAFF. Variable domain in full (rest from reference TRBV7-2 and TRBJ1-1): GAGVSQSPSNKVTEKGKDVELRCDPISGHTALYWYRQSLGQGLEFLIYFQGNSAPDKSGLPSDRFSAERTGGSVSTLTIQRTQQEDSAVYLCASSLRPGGAVDTEAFFGQGTRLTVV.

The V gene is TRBV19, the J gene TRBJ2-1; 7 nucleotides align to TRBD2. The J segment lost 3 bases and the V segment lost 7 bases, leaving 6 bases of the junction unmatched. This CDR3 comprises 14 residues. Germline V CDR1 and CDR2: LNHDA, SQIVND (reference sequence). Written as DNA, the CDR3 is TGTGCCAGTACTCAGGGAGGGGACTACAATGAGCAGTTCTTC. Its translation: CASTQGGDYNEQFF. The whole variable domain, remainder taken from reference TRBV19 and TRBJ2-1, is DGGITQSPKYLFRKEGQNVTLSCEQNLNHDAMYWYRQDPGQGLRLIYYSQIVNDFQKGDIAEGYSVSREKKESFPLTVTSAQKNPTAFYLCASTQGGDYNEQFFGPGTRLTVL.

The chain links TRBV4-3 to TRBJ2-1; TRBD2 aligns across 8 bases. With 6 bases clipped from V and 6 bases from J, the junction kept 10 bases outside the gene matches. Per the germline V gene, CDR1 is LGHNA and CDR2 is YSLEER. This CDR3 contains 15 residues. The CDR3: CASSYGGALGNEQFF. The CDR3, as DNA: TGCGCCAGCAGTTACGGGGGGGCGTTAGGCAATGAGCAGTTCTTC.

This chain uses TRBV30 with TRBJ1-4; no clear D gene. V lost 3 bases and J lost 4, with 12 bases in between. There are 14 residues in the CDR3. Germline lookup yields CDR1 GTSNPN and CDR2 SVGIG (reference sequence). This chain's CDR3 is CAWRVGRYNEKLFF. The CDR3 DNA follows: TGTGCCTGGAGAGTCGGCCGATATAATGAAAAACTGTTTTTT.

The J gene is TRBJ2-5, the V gene TRBV25-1; D uncertain. V shed 0 bases and J shed 3 bases, with 14 bases lying between them. Germline values: CDR1 MGHDK, CDR2 SYGVNS. This CDR3 spans 16 amino acids. CDR3 sequence (DNA): TGTGCCAGCAGTGAATATCGTACCGGAGTAAAAGAGACCCAGTACTTC. This gives the protein CASSEYRTGVKETQYF.

The chain has TRBV9 and TRBJ2-1, with 11 bases identical to TRBD1. Germline CDR1 and CDR2: SGDLS and YYNGEE. Trimming at V came to 4 bases and at J to 4 bases, leaving 7 bases not matched to a gene. This CDR3 is built from 16 residues. The CDR3: CASSPSGTGGYNEQFF. The CDR3 DNA is TGTGCCAGCAGCCCGTCTGGGACAGGGGGTTACAATGAGCAGTTCTTC.

J is TRBJ2-1 and V is TRBV27, with 12 positions matching TRBD2. The trim removed 4 bases at V and 5 bases at J, leaving 6 bases unmatched. Per the germline V gene, CDR1 is MNHEY and CDR2 is SMNVEV (reference sequence). CDR3 length equals 16 residues. The CDR3 nucleotides read TGTGCCAGCAGTTCGGGTAGACTAGCGGGGGACAATGAGCAGTTCTTC. Translation gives CASSSGRLAGDNEQFF.

The DNA for the CDR3 is TGTGCCAGCAGCCCCGACAGGGCCCCCTACGAGCAGTACTTC. It specifies CASSPDRAPYEQYF. The chain links TRBV6-5 to TRBJ2-7; 7 bases map to TRBD1. Germline V lookup: CDR1 MNHEY, CDR2 SVGAGI. V lost 6 bases to trimming and J lost 2 bases; unmatched junction nucleotides: 7. The CDR3 runs to 14 residues.

The chain recombines TRBV7-8 with TRBJ1-1; a weak D match, TRBD1 (5 bases). V dropped 5 bases and J dropped 2 bases, with 18 bases sitting between them. This CDR3 contains 16 residues. Germline CDR1 SGHVS, CDR2 FQNEAQ. This CDR3 reads CASSLLTGPLNTEAFF. CDR3 nucleotides: TGTGCCAGCAGCCTACTTACGGGGCCGCTAAACACTGAAGCTTTCTTT.

This rearrangement joins TRBV19 to TRBJ1-2, with a weak D call TRBD1 (6 bases). V shed 7 bases and J shed 5 bases, with 20 bases lying between them. Germline CDR1 is LNHDA and CDR2 is SQIVND (reference sequence). This CDR3 spans 15 amino acids. CDR3 sequence: CASTINPGAFYGYTF. The CDR3 DNA follows: TGTGCCAGTACTATCAACCCAGGGGCTTTTTATGGCTACACCTTC. Variable domain in full (rest from reference TRBV19 and TRBJ1-2): DGGITQSPKYLFRKEGQNVTLSCEQNLNHDAMYWYRQDPGQGLRLIYYSQIVNDFQKGDIAEGYSVSREKKESFPLTVTSAQKNPTAFYLCASTINPGAFYGYTFGSGTRLTVV.

This chain joins TRBV7-2 and TRBJ2-1; 13 nucleotides line up with TRBD2. This CDR3 contains 16 residues. CDR1 and CDR2 from the germline V gene are SGHTA and FQGNSA. V lost 0 bases to trimming and J lost 4 bases; unmatched junction nucleotides: 0. In nucleotides, the CDR3 is TGTGCCAGCAGCTTAGCGGGACTAGCGGGGTACAATGAGCAGTTCTTC. Translated: CASSLAGLAGYNEQFF.

The chain employs TRBV30 and TRBJ1-2, with D hard to call. The CDR3 runs to 13 residues. V lost 4 bases to trimming and J lost 4 bases, with 13 bases between them. Looked up from germline, CDR1 is GTSNPN and CDR2 is SVGIG (reference sequence). The CDR3 nucleotides read TGTGCCTGGAAAGCCCGGAGAGGCTATGGCTACACCTTC. Its protein product is CAWKARRGYGYTF. The variable domain in full, completed from reference TRBV30 and TRBJ1-2, reads SQTIHQWPATLVQPVGSPLSLECTVEGTSNPNLYWYRQAAGRGLQLLFYSVGIGQISSEVPQNLSASRPQDRQFILSSKKLLLSDSGFYLCAWKARRGYGYTFGSGTRLTVV.

The sample holds one count of this clone. The junction and the germline gene differ at one end; a read error may be behind it. This rearrangement joins TRBV10-3 to TRBJ2-3, with D perhaps TRBD1 (5 bases). The CDR3 consists of 11 residues. Germline values: CDR1 ENHRY, CDR2 SYGVKD. CDR3 sequence (DNA): TGTGCCATCGGGGCGCATCGCGGATTTCATTTT. Translated: CAIGAHRGFHF.

V is TRBV4-3 and J is TRBJ2-7; D could derive from TRBD1 or TRBD2 (6 bases each). The CDR3 extends over 15 amino acids. V lost 0 bases to trimming and J lost 2 bases, with 11 bases between them. CDR1 and CDR2 (germline): LGHNA, YSLEER. The CDR3 sequence is CASSQDRGPPYEQYF. The DNA for the CDR3 is TGCGCCAGCAGCCAAGATCGGGGGCCCCCCTACGAGCAGTACTTC.

The chain couples TRBV7-8 to TRBJ1-5; D possibly corresponds to TRBD1 (6 bases). The CDR3 runs to 15 residues. The V end was cut by 5 bases, the J end by 5 bases, with 16 bases between. The germline CDR1 and CDR2 sequences are SGHVS and FQNEAQ. The CDR3 DNA follows: TGTGCCAGCAGCCCTCTCCGGGACAAATATCAGCCCCAGCATTTT. Amino acids: CASSPLRDKYQPQHF.

This chain links TRBV20-1 with TRBJ1-2; D is unresolved. The CDR3 extends over 14 amino acids. Germline CDR1 DFQATT, CDR2 SNEGSKA (reference sequence). The ends were cut back, 3 bases at V and 3 bases at J, with 14 bases in the middle. The CDR3 bases are TGCAGTGCTAGTTTCCGGGAAGGAGACTATGGCTACACCTTC. This encodes CSASFREGDYGYTF.

This clone was recorded a few times. The V call is TRBV5-4, the J call TRBJ1-1; D is unclear. V was clipped by 0 bases and J by 1 base, with 7 bases between them. CDR3 length: 14 amino acids. Germline V gene lookup returns CDR1 SGHNT and CDR2 YYREEE (reference sequence). The CDR3 spells CASSLATQNTEAFF. CDR3 nucleotide sequence: TGTGCCAGCAGCTTGGCCACACAGAACACTGAAGCTTTCTTT.

V usage is TRBV6-6 and J usage is TRBJ1-1; D is perhaps TRBD1 (5 bases). There are 14 residues in the CDR3. V lost 6 bases and J 1 base, leaving 12 bases between the germline ends. Per germline, CDR1 MNHNY and CDR2 SVGAGI (reference sequence). Written as DNA, the CDR3 is TGTGCCAGCAGCCCCGGGACCCCGAACACTGAAGCTTTCTTT. Protein: CASSPGTPNTEAFF.

The rearrangement joins TRBV30 to TRBJ2-2; possibly TRBD2 for D (5 bases). V lost 3 bases to trimming and J lost 6 bases, with 5 bases between them. Germline V gives CDR1 GTSNPN, CDR2 SVGIG (reference sequence). The CDR3 loop spans 11 amino acids. CDR3 nucleotides: TGTGCCTGGAGCGGGGCCGGGGAGCTGTTTTTT. This gives the protein CAWSGAGELFF.

A word on this clone: Other DNA sequences in this sample translate to the same CDR3. The V and J genes are TRBV3-1 (or the pseudogene TRBV3-2) and TRBJ1-3, with D hard to call. From germline, CDR1 is LGHDT and CDR2 YNNKEL (reference sequence). CDR3 length: 14 residues. V was shortened by 2 bases and J by 2 bases, with 7 bases between the two germline ends. DNA for the CDR3: TGTGCCAGCAGCCAATCAGGAACTGGAAACACCATATATTTT. Translation: CASSQSGTGNTIYF.

The V call is TRBV2, the J call TRBJ2-7; D remains ambiguous. CDR1 and CDR2 (germline): SNHLY, FYNNEI. The CDR3 consists of 13 residues. With 2 bases removed from V and 6 bases from J, the gap between germline ends came to 11 bases. CDR3 amino acids: CASSETQLGEQYF. Here the CDR3 DNA reads TGTGCCAGCAGTGAAACCCAGCTCGGCGAGCAGTACTTC.

The gene calls are TRBV28 and TRBJ1-6; 8 bases are a match to TRBD1. V shed 3 bases and J 6 bases; nucleotides not matched to a gene: 16. Germline CDR1 MDHEN, CDR2 SYDVKM. The CDR3 contains 19 residues. CDR3 DNA sequence: TGTGCCAGCAGTTTCGGGGACAGGTCCTTCCGTGGCCCTAATTCACCCCTCCACTTT. Its translation: CASSFGDRSFRGPNSPLHF.